Included here is one T cell receptor beta chain sequence, with context. The CDR3 is 13 residues long. Germline V gene sequence: CDR1 SGDLS, CDR2 YYNGEE. The ends were cut back, 2 bases at V and 8 bases at J, with 13 bases in the middle. Participant age was roughly 18 to 89 years, and participants resided in approximately 25 US areas. Participants had their cohort set by participant-reported clinical history. Cohort 3 recovered donors had two negative PCRs, clearance, or symptom resolution. The data stem from a study of blood T cell repertoires in COVID-19. At the level of the study: In each case, the material was cDNA or gDNA derived from T cells, B-cell-depleted T cells, or PBMCs.

Clones were read by immunoSEQ multiplex PCR, and TCRdb kept only the in-frame ones, dropping some. The sample lists 400,000 to 450,000 clones; 90% were seen once. The sample consisted of PBMCs or T cells enriched from blood (not recorded which). This receptor was identified in a man in his late teens or twenties who had recovered from COVID-19. The V call is TRBV9, the J call TRBJ1-2; D might be TRBD1 (6 bases). The CDR3 bases are TGTGCCAGCAGCGTCGGACAGTGGGACGGCTACACCTTC. Translation: CASSVGQWDGYTF.